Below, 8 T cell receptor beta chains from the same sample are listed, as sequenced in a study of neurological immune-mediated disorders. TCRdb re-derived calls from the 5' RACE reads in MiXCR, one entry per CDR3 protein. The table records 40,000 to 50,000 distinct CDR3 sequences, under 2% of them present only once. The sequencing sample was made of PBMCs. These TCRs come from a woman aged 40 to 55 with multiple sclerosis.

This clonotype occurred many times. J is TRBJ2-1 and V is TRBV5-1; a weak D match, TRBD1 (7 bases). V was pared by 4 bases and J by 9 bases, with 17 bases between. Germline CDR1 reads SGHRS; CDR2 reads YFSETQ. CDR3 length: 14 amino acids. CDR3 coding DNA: TGCGCCAGCAGCCCTACTAGGGGGCGGGGTGAGCAGTTCTTC. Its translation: CASSPTRGRGEQFF.

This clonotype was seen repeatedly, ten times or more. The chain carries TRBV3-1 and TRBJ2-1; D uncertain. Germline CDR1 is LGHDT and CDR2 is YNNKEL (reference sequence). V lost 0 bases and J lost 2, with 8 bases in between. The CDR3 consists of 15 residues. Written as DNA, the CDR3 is TGTGCCAGCAGCCAAGATAGTACAGCCTACAATGAGCAGTTCTTC. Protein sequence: CASSQDSTAYNEQFF.

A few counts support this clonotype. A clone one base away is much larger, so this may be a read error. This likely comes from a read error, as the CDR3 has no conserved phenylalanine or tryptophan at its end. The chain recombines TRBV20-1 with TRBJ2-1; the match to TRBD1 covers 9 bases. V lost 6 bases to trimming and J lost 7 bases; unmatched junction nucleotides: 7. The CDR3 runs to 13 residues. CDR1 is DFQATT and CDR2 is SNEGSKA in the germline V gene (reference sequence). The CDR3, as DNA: TGCAGTGCCCACGGGACAGGGAAAAATGAGCAGTTCTGC. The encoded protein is CSAHGTGKNEQFC.

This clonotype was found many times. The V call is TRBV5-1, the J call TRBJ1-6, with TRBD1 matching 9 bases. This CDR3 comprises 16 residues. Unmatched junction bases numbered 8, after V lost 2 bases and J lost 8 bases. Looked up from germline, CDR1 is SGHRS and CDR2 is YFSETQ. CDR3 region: CASSFFGRTGDSPLHF. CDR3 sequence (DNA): TGCGCCAGCAGCTTCTTTGGGAGGACAGGGGATTCACCCCTCCACTTT.

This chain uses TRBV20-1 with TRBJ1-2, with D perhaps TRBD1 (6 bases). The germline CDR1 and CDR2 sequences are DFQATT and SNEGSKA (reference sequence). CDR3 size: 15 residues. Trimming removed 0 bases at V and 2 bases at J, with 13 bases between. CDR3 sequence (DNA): TGCAGTGCTAGAGATTTGGGCCAGGGGAACTATGGCTACACCTTC. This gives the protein CSARDLGQGNYGYTF.

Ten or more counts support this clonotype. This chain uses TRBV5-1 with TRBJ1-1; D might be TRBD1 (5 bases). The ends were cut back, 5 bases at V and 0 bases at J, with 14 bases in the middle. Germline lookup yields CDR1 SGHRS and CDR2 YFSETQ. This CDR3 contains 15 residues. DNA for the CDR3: TGCGCCAGCAGTCTCCGGGGGTCTATGAACACTGAAGCTTTCTTT. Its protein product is CASSLRGSMNTEAFF.

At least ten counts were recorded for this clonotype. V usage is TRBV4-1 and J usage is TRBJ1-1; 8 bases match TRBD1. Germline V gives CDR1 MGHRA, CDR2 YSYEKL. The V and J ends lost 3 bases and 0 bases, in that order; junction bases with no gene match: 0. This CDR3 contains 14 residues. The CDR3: CASSQGQVNTEAFF. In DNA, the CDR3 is TGCGCCAGCAGCCAGGGACAGGTGAACACTGAAGCTTTCTTT.

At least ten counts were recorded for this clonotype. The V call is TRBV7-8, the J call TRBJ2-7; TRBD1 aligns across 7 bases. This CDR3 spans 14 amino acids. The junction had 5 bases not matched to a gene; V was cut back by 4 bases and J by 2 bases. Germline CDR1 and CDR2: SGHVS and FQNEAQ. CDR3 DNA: TGTGCCAGCAGCTCCACCGGACAGGCCTACGAGCAGTACTTC. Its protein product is CASSSTGQAYEQYF.